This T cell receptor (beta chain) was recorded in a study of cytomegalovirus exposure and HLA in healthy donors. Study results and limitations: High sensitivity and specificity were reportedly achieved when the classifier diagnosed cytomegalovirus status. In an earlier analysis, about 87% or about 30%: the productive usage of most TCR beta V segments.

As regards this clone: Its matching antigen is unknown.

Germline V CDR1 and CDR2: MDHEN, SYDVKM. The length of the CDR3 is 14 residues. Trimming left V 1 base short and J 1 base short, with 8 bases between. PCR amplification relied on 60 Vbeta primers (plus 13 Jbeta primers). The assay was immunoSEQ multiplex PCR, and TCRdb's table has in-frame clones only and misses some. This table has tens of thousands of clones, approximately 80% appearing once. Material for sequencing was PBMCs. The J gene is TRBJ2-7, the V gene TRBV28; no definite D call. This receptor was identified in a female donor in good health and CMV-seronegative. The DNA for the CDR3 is TGTGCCAGCAGTTTATTGCGTATATCCTACGAGCAGTACTTC. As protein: CASSLLRISYEQYF.